Below are 10 T cell receptor beta chains sequenced from a single sample in a study of cytomegalovirus exposure and HLA in healthy donors. It was with 60 Vbeta and 13 Jbeta primers that the PCR ran. Generated by immunoSEQ multiplex PCR, the TCRdb table keeps only in-frame clones and is missing some. The sample shows 150,000 to 200,000 clones, roughly 80% of them seen only once. The sequencing sample was made of PBMCs. Source of these receptors: a girl aged 2-10 years in good health and CMV-seropositive.

The chain recombines TRBV18 with TRBJ2-3; 8 nucleotides agree with TRBD2. The CDR3 loop spans 16 amino acids. V shed 4 bases and J 4 bases; nucleotides not matched to a gene: 10. CDR1 and CDR2 from the germline V gene are KGHSH and LQKENI. The CDR3 reads CASSRSSGSGSDTQYF. CDR3 DNA: TGTGCCAGCTCACGGTCGAGCGGGAGTGGGTCAGATACGCAGTATTTT.

The chain is built from TRBV6-1 and TRBJ2-1; possibly TRBD2 for D (5 bases). Germline lookup yields CDR1 MNHNS and CDR2 SASEGT. The V end lost 7 bases, the J end lost 6 bases, and 13 bases lay between the germline ends. This CDR3 region has 13 residues. The CDR3 region is CASIPRLANEQFF. Written as DNA, the CDR3 is TGTGCCAGCATCCCCCGCCTAGCCAATGAGCAGTTCTTC.

The rearrangement joins TRBV30 to TRBJ2-2; 11 nucleotides line up with TRBD2. Germline V gene sequence: CDR1 GTSNPN, CDR2 SVGIG (reference sequence). CDR3 length equals 13 residues. The trim removed 5 bases at V and 8 bases at J, leaving 4 bases unmatched. The DNA for the CDR3 is TGTGCCTGGGGACTAGCGGGTACGGGGGAGCTGTTTTTT. This codes for CAWGLAGTGELFF. Looking up the rest from reference TRBV30 and TRBJ2-2 gives the full variable domain: SQTIHQWPATLVQPVGSPLSLECTVEGTSNPNLYWYRQAAGRGLQLLFYSVGIGQISSEVPQNLSASRPQDRQFILSSKKLLLSDSGFYLCAWGLAGTGELFFGEGSRLTVL.

This clone has only a few counts. The V and J genes are TRBV5-1 and TRBJ2-1; possibly TRBD2 for D (6 bases). Trimming stripped 6 bases from V and 6 bases from J, with 19 bases between. From germline, CDR1 is SGHRS and CDR2 YFSETQ. This CDR3 spans 15 amino acids. The CDR3 sequence: CASTQLAGLSNEQFF. CDR3 in DNA: TGCGCCAGCACCCAATTGGCGGGGTTGAGCAATGAGCAGTTCTTC.

In this sample, this clone turned up a few times. This chain connects TRBV29-1 to TRBJ1-1; TRBD1 matches at 10 bases. Per germline, CDR1 SQVTM and CDR2 ANQGSEA. Unmatched junction bases numbered 10, after V lost 7 bases and J lost 5 bases. The CDR3 length is 14 residues. This CDR3 reads CSGQTGGVSTEAFF. The CDR3 DNA reads TGCAGCGGACAGACAGGGGGCGTGAGTACTGAAGCTTTCTTT.

This rearrangement joins TRBV19 to TRBJ1-2, with 7 bases matching TRBD1. CDR3 length: 16 residues. Germline lookup yields CDR1 LNHDA and CDR2 SQIVND (reference sequence). Trimming removed 9 bases from V and 8 bases from J; junction bases left unmatched: 21. CDR3 region: CASTKASGQAMGGYTF. The DNA of the CDR3 is TGTGCCAGCACAAAAGCCTCTGGACAGGCTATGGGGGGCTACACCTTC.

The chain is built from TRBV5-5 and TRBJ1-1; TRBD1 is a possible D gene (6 bases). The CDR3 spans 13 residues. Germline loops: CDR1 SGHKS, CDR2 YYEKEE (reference sequence). V was cut by 5 bases and J by 5 bases, with 13 bases left in between. The CDR3 sequence is CASSLQGRTEAFF. CDR3 DNA sequence: TGTGCCAGCAGTTTACAGGGTAGAACTGAAGCTTTCTTT.

V gene TRBV7-6 combines with J gene TRBJ2-1; TRBD2 matches 8 bases. The V gene's germline CDR1 is SGHVS and CDR2 FNYEAQ. The J segment lost 5 bases and the V segment lost 5 bases, leaving 11 bases of the junction unmatched. The CDR3 sequence is 16 residues long. The CDR3 nucleotides read TGTGCCAGCAGCCCGCGGGGACTAGATCACAACAATGAGCAGTTCTTC. Protein sequence: CASSPRGLDHNNEQFF. The full variable domain, rest sourced from reference TRBV7-6 and TRBJ2-1, is GAGVSQSPRYKVTKRGQDVALRCDPISGHVSLYWYRQALGQGPEFLTYFNYEAQQDKSGLPNDRFSAERPEGSISTLTIQRTEQRDSAMYRCASSPRGLDHNNEQFFGPGTRLTVL.

This rearrangement joins TRBV7-9 to TRBJ2-5, with 9 bases that match TRBD2. This CDR3 has 14 amino acids. V gave up 5 bases and J gave up 2 bases; unmatched junction bases: 3. Germline assignment: CDR1 SEHNR and CDR2 FQNEAQ (reference sequence). The CDR3 spells CASSPTSGQETQYF. The CDR3 nucleotides are TGTGCCAGCAGCCCGACTAGCGGACAAGAGACCCAGTACTTC.

The CDR3 reads CASSPGLAGPLRGTGELFF. For the CDR3, the DNA is TGCGCCAGCAGCCCCGGACTAGCGGGACCCCTTCGAGGCACCGGGGAGCTGTTTTTT. The rearrangement uses TRBV5-1 and TRBJ2-2; TRBD2 agrees at 12 bases. The CDR3 is made up of 19 amino acids. CDR1 SGHRS and CDR2 YFSETQ come from the germline V gene. Unmatched junction bases numbered 14, after V lost 4 bases and J lost 4 bases.